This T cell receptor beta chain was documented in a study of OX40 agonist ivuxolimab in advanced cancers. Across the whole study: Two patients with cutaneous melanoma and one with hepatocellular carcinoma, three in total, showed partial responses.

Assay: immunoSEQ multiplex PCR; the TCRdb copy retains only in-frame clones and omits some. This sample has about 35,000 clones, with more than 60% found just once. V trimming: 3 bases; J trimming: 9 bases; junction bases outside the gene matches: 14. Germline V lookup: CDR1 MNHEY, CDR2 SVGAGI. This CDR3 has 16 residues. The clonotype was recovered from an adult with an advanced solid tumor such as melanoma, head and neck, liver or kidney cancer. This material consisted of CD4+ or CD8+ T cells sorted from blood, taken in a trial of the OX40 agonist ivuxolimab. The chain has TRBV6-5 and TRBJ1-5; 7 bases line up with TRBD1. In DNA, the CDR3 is TGTGCCAGCAGTTATTACCCTCAGGGGGGCGGGGGGCCCCAGCATTTT. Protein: CASSYYPQGGGGPQHF.